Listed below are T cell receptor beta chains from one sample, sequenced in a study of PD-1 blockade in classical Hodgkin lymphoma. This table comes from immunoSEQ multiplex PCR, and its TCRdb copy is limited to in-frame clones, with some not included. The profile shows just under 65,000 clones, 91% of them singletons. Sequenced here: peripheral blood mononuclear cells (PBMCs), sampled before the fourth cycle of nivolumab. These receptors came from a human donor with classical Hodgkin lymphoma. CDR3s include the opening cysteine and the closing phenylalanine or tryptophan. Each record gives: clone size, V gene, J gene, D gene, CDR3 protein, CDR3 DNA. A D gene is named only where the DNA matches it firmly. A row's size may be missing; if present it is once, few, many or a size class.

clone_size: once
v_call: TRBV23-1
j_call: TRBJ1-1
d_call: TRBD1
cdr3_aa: CASGRATGLSTEAFF
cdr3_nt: TGCGCCAGCGGGCGAGCGACAGGGTTGTCCACTGAAGCTTTCTTT

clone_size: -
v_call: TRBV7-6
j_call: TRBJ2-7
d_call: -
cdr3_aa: CASSLVDRPHEQYF
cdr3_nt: TGTGCCAGCAGCTTAGTAGACAGGCCCCACGAGCAGTACTTC

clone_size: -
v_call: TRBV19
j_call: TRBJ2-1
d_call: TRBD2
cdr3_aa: CASSIPTSGGFYEQFF
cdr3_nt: TGTGCCAGTAGTATCCCGACTAGCGGGGGCTTCTATGAGCAGTTCTTC

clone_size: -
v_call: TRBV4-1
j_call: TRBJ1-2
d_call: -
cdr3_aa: CASSQAADGYTF
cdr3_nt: TGCGCCAGCAGCCAAGCGGCCGATGGCTACACCTTC

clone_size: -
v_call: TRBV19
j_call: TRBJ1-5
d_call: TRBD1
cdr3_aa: CASKGRQGRPSNQPQHF
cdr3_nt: TGTGCCAGTAAAGGGAGACAGGGGAGACCTAGCAATCAGCCCCAGCATTTT

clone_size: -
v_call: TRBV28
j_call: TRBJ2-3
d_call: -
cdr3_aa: CASSLTADTQYF
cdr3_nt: TGTGCCAGCAGTCTAACGGCAGATACGCAGTATTTT

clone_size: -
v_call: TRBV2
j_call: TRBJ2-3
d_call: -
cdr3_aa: CASSPSADTQYF
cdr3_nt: TGTGCCAGCAGTCCCTCAGCGGATACGCAGTATTTT

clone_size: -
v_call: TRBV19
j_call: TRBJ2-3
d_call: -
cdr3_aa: CASSISTDTQYF
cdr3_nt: TGTGCCAGTAGTATTAGCACAGATACGCAGTATTTT

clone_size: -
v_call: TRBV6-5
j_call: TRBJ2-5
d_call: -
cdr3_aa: CASRWRRDGETQYF
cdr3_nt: TGTGCCAGCAGGTGGCGCAGGGATGGAGAGACCCAGTACTTC

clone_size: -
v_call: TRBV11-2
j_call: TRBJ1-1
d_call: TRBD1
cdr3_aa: CASSSPGGVNTEAFF
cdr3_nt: TGTGCCAGCAGCTCACCAGGGGGCGTGAACACTGAAGCTTTCTTT

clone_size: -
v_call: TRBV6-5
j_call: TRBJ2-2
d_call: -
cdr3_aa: CASSRGGAGELFF
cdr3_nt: TGTGCCAGCAGCCGCGGGGGCGCCGGGGAGCTGTTTTTT

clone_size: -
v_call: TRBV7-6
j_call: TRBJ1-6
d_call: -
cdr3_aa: CASSLEVSYNSPLHF
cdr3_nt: TGTGCCAGCAGCTTAGAGGTCTCCTATAATTCACCCCTCCACTTT

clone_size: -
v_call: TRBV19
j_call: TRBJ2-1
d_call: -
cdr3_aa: CASKMSGRTERFF
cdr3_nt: TGTGCCAGTAAAATGTCAGGGCGGACTGAGAGGTTCTTC

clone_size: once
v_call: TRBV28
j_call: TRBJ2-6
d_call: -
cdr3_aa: CASKKGRAGANVLTF
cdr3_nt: TGTGCCAGCAAGAAAGGCAGGGCTGGGGCCAACGTCCTGACTTTC

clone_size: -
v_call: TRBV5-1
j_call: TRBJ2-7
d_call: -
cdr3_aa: CASSLDQGSYEQYF
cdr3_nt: TGCGCCAGCAGCTTGGATCAGGGCAGCTACGAGCAGTACTTC

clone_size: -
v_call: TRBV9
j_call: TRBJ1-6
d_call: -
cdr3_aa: CASSVGGGDSPLHF
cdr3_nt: TGTGCCAGCAGCGTGGGAGGAGGGGATTCACCCCTCCACTTT